Listed below are T cell receptor beta chains from one sample, sequenced in a study of T cell repertoires in cytomegalovirus infection. TCRdb used MiXCR to reprocess the reads, holding one entry per CDR3 protein. The data contain about 450,000 distinct CDR3 sequences, roughly a third of them singletons. The sequenced sample consisted of PBMCs. The receptors here all came from a human donor in good health (CMV status not recorded). Some clones in this sample may be carry-over from other donors' samples. Each CDR3 is given with its conserved first and last residue. The D gene is left open where the match is weak. Expanded clones get a size class; other rows say once, few or many, or leave the size out.

size | J | V | D | CDR3 | DNA
- | TRBJ2-2 | TRBV5-1 | TRBD1 | CASSFETGGATGELFF | TGCGCCAGCAGCTTCGAGACAGGGGGCGCAACCGGGGAGCTGTTTTTT
- | TRBJ1-1 | TRBV20-1 | TRBD1 | CSARKDRANTEAFF | TGCAGTGCTAGAAAAGACAGGGCGAACACTGAAGCTTTCTTT
many | TRBJ1-2 | TRBV12-3/TRBV12-4 | - | CASLGSGYGYTF | TGTGCCAGCCTGGGGTCGGGATATGGCTACACCTTC
- | TRBJ1-6 | TRBV18 | - | CASSLTGADGTLHF | TGTGCCAGCTCCCTTACGGGGGCGGATGGGACCCTCCACTTT
few | TRBJ2-5 | TRBV18 | TRBD2 | CASSPRDTRLAVQETQYF | TGTGCCAGCTCACCACGGGACACCAGACTAGCGGTCCAAGAGACCCAGTACTTC
few | TRBJ2-7 | TRBV15 | - | CATSRDKNYEQYF | TGTGCCACCAGCAGAGATAAGAACTACGAGCAGTACTTC
few | TRBJ2-1 | TRBV7-6 | - | CASSLVIGYNEQFF | TGTGCCAGCAGCTTAGTGATCGGATACAATGAGCAGTTCTTC
many | TRBJ1-6 | TRBV7-2 | TRBD1 | CASSSRQGWPYNSPLHF | TGTGCCAGCAGCTCCCGACAGGGGTGGCCCTATAATTCACCCCTCCACTTT
- | TRBJ1-5 | TRBV4-1 | - | CASSPGRSNQPQHF | TGCGCCAGCAGCCCCGGACGGAGCAATCAGCCCCAGCATTTT
few | TRBJ2-7 | TRBV11-2 | - | CASSFSTGIYEQYF | TGTGCCAGCAGCTTTTCTACAGGGATCTACGAGCAGTACTTC
many | TRBJ2-2 | TRBV7-6 | - | CASSVPGQTSNTGELFF | TGTGCCAGCAGCGTGCCGGGCCAAACTTCGAACACCGGGGAGCTGTTTTTT
- | TRBJ2-3 | TRBV4-1 | - | CASSFRGAGAQMGDTQYF | TGCGCCAGCAGCTTCCGGGGTGCGGGGGCCCAGATGGGGGATACGCAGTATTTT
- | TRBJ1-1 | TRBV14 | TRBD1 | CASSRDRGYMNTEAFF | TGTGCCAGCAGCCGCGACAGGGGCTACATGAACACTGAAGCTTTCTTT
many | TRBJ1-2 | TRBV6-1 | TRBD1 | CASRGQGLFFSYTF | TGTGCCAGCAGGGGACAGGGGTTGTTTTTTAGCTACACCTTC
few | TRBJ2-1 | TRBV27 | TRBD2 | CASSPGLALPYNEQFF | TGTGCCAGCAGTCCGGGACTAGCCTTACCCTACAATGAGCAGTTCTTC
- | TRBJ2-7 | TRBV20-1 | - | CSARDLSRDNYEQYF | TGCAGTGCTAGAGATCTTTCCAGGGATAACTACGAGCAGTACTTC
many | TRBJ2-3 | TRBV7-2 | TRBD2 | CASSLTSGGSADTQYF | TGTGCCAGCAGCTTGACTAGCGGGGGGAGCGCAGATACGCAGTATTTT
- | TRBJ2-3 | TRBV14 | TRBD2 | CASSQLAGGPGDTQYF | TGTGCCAGCAGCCAACTAGCGGGGGGGCCGGGAGATACGCAGTATTTT
- | TRBJ2-7 | TRBV28 | TRBD1 | CASSLYRGRVGYEQYF | TGTGCCAGCAGTTTATACAGGGGGCGTGTTGGCTACGAGCAGTACTTC
few | TRBJ2-7 | TRBV6-2/TRBV6-3 | - | CASSYGTWLAYEQYF | TGTGCCAGCAGTTACGGTACGTGGCTAGCCTACGAGCAGTACTTC
- | TRBJ2-2 | TRBV10-1 | TRBD1 | CASAEDREYTGELFF | TGCGCCTCCGCGGAGGACAGGGAATACACCGGGGAGCTGTTTTTT
few | TRBJ2-3 | TRBV12-3/TRBV12-4 | - | CASTRGGGSTDTQYF | TGTGCCAGCACCCGAGGAGGGGGAAGTACAGATACGCAGTATTTT
- | TRBJ2-1 | TRBV7-8 | TRBD1 | CASSLVGGDRYNEQFF | TGTGCCAGCAGCTTAGTGGGCGGGGACAGGTACAATGAGCAGTTCTTC
- | TRBJ2-7 | TRBV11-2 | - | CASSLTQGTAYEQYF | TGTGCCAGCAGCTTAACTCAGGGGACCGCCTACGAGCAGTACTTC
few | TRBJ2-3 | TRBV19 | TRBD2 | CASSTTSEITDTQYF | TGTGCCAGTAGTACTACTAGCGAGATCACAGATACGCAGTATTTT
few | TRBJ1-2 | TRBV15 | - | CATSRDWTGVGGYTF | TGTGCCACCAGCAGAGATTGGACGGGGGTAGGTGGCTACACCTTC
- | TRBJ1-5 | TRBV3-1 | - | CASSQDSRAHQPQHF | TGTGCCAGCAGCCAAGATTCCAGGGCTCATCAGCCCCAGCATTTT
few | TRBJ2-5 | TRBV11-2 | - | CASSLVRDGETQYF | TGTGCCAGCAGCTTAGTTCGGGACGGGGAGACCCAGTACTTC
- | TRBJ2-7 | TRBV6-2/TRBV6-3 | - | CASSYVRVGAYEQYF | TGTGCCAGCAGTTATGTCCGGGTAGGGGCCTACGAGCAGTACTTC
few | TRBJ1-5 | TRBV20-1 | - | CSARGGNSNQPQHF | TGCAGTGCTAGAGGGGGTAATAGCAATCAGCCCCAGCATTTT
- | TRBJ2-1 | TRBV18 | - | CASSPELVSYNEQFF | TGTGCCAGCTCACCAGAACTCGTCTCCTACAATGAGCAGTTCTTC
- | TRBJ2-7 | TRBV18 | - | CASSPKGTENSEQYF | TGTGCCAGCTCACCGAAGGGGACGGAGAACTCCGAGCAGTACTTC
few | TRBJ2-3 | TRBV7-6 | TRBD2 | CASTAGLGRTDTQYF | TGTGCCAGCACTGCGGGACTAGGGCGCACAGATACGCAGTATTTT
- | TRBJ2-7 | TRBV20-1 | TRBD1 | CSAPWDRATIQYF | TGCAGTGCCCCCTGGGACAGGGCTACGATTCAGTACTTC
many | TRBJ2-5 | TRBV28 | - | CASSFGAQETQYF | TGTGCCAGCAGCTTTGGGGCCCAAGAGACCCAGTACTTC
- | TRBJ2-7 | TRBV20-1 | - | CSARAGAGYEQYF | TGCAGTGCTAGAGCGGGGGCGGGATACGAGCAGTACTTC
- | TRBJ1-6 | TRBV20-1 | - | CSASRTFSADSPLHF | TGCAGTGCCTCGAGGACATTTTCCGCGGATTCACCCCTCCACTTT
many | TRBJ2-7 | TRBV7-2 | - | CASSPTVYYEQYF | TGTGCCAGCAGCCCGACAGTATACTACGAGCAGTACTTC
- | TRBJ2-5 | TRBV15 | - | CATSRVAGQQETQYF | TGTGCCACCAGCAGAGTTGCGGGACAGCAAGAGACCCAGTACTTC
- | TRBJ2-5 | TRBV7-8 | - | CASSWRGLGETQYF | TGTGCCAGCAGCTGGAGGGGGCTGGGGGAGACCCAGTACTTC
few | TRBJ2-7 | TRBV7-8 | - | CASSLQTHYEQYF | TGTGCCAGCAGCTTACAAACACACTACGAGCAGTACTTC
- | TRBJ2-3 | TRBV7-2 | TRBD2 | CASKPVRKTSGGPTDTQYF | TGTGCCAGCAAACCCGTTCGGAAGACTAGCGGGGGGCCCACAGATACGCAGTATTTT
- | TRBJ1-6 | TRBV28 | - | CASQGPGSPLHF | TGTGCCAGTCAGGGTCCAGGTTCACCCCTCCACTTT
many | TRBJ1-5 | TRBV2 | - | CASTERGTRSNQPQHF | TGTGCCAGCACGGAACGGGGGACTCGGAGCAATCAGCCCCAGCATTTT
- | TRBJ2-7 | TRBV20-1 | TRBD1 | CSAISTGVGYEQYF | TGCAGTGCTATCTCGACAGGGGTCGGCTACGAGCAGTACTTC
few | TRBJ2-1 | TRBV6-2/TRBV6-3 | TRBD2 | CASSQLAGGNNEQFF | TGTGCCAGCAGTCAACTAGCGGGGGGCAACAATGAGCAGTTCTTC
- | TRBJ1-6 | TRBV27 | - | CASSFRPPQGYNSPLHF | TGTGCCAGCAGCTTTCGGCCCCCGCAAGGTTATAATTCACCCCTCCACTTT
- | TRBJ1-2 | TRBV4-3 | - | CASSQDVTPRTFTEDGYTF | TGCGCCAGCAGCCAAGATGTCACCCCGAGGACATTCACCGAAGATGGCTACACCTTC
- | TRBJ2-1 | TRBV14 | TRBD1 | CASSPWTGGSLFF | TGTGCCAGCAGCCCGTGGACAGGGGGCTCGTTGTTCTTC
few | TRBJ1-5 | TRBV7-6 | - | CASSSETGSHQPQHF | TGTGCCAGCAGCTCGGAGACAGGCTCCCATCAGCCCCAGCATTTT
few | TRBJ2-3 | TRBV7-6 | - | CASSIDLTRTDTQYF | TGTGCCAGCAGCATAGATCTCACCCGCACAGATACGCAGTATTTT